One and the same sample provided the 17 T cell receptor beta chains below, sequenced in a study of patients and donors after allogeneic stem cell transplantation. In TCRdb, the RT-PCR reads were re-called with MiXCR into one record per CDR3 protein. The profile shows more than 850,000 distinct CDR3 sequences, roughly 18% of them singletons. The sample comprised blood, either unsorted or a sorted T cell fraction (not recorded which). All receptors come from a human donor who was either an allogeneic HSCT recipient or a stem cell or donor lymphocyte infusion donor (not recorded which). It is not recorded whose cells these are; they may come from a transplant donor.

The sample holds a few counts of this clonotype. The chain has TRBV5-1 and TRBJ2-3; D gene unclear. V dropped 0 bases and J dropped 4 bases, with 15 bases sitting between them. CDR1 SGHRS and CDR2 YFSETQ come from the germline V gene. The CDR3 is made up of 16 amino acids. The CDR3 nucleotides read TGCGCCAGCAGCTTGGCGTCGTCTGTTCAGTCAGATACGCAGTATTTT. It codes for CASSLASSVQSDTQYF.

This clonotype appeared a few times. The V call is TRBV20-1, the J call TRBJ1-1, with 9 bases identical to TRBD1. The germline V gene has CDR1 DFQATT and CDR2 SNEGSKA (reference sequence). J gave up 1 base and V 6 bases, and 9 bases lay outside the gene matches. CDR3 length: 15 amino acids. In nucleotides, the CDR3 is TGCAGTGCGCCTACAGGGGGCAGGGGGAACACTGAAGCTTTCTTT. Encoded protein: CSAPTGGRGNTEAFF.

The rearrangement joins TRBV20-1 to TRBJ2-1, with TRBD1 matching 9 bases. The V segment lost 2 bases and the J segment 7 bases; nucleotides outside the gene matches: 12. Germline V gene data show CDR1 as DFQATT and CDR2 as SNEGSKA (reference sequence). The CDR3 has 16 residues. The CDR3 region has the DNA TGCAGTGCTAGATCGGACAGGGGCCCTTGGAGTAATGAGCAGTTCTTC. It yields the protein CSARSDRGPWSNEQFF.

CDR3 sequence reads: CASSFDRGQGNTIYF. The CDR3 DNA is TGTGCCAGCAGCTTTGACAGGGGGCAGGGAAACACCATATATTTT. This rearrangement joins TRBV7-8 to TRBJ1-3; TRBD1 aligns across 10 bases. CDR1 is SGHVS and CDR2 is FQNEAQ in the germline V gene. With 3 bases clipped from V and 4 bases from J, the junction kept 3 bases outside the gene matches. The CDR3 loop spans 15 amino acids. Supplemented by reference TRBV7-8 and TRBJ1-3, the full variable domain reads GAGVSQSPRYKVAKRGQDVALRCDPISGHVSLFWYQQALGQGPEFLTYFQNEAQLDKSGLPSDRFFAERPEGSVSTLKIQRTQQEDSAVYLCASSFDRGQGNTIYFGEGSWLTVV.

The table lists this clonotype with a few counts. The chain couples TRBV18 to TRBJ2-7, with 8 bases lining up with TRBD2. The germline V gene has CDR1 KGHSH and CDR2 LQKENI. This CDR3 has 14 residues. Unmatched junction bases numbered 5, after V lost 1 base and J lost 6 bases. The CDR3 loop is CASSPREAGVEQYF. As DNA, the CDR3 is TGTGCCAGCTCACCACGCGAAGCGGGAGTCGAGCAGTACTTC.

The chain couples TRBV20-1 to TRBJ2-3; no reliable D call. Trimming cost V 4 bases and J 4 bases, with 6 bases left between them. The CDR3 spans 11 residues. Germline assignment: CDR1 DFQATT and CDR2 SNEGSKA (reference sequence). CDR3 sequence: CSATGSDTQYF. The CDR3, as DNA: TGCAGTGCTACAGGCTCAGATACGCAGTATTTT.

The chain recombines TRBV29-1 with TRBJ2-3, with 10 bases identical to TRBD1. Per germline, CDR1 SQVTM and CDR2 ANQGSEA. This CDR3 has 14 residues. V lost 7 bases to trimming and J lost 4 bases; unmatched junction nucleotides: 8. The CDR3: CSGRQGAGADTQYF. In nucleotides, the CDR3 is TGCAGCGGAAGACAGGGGGCAGGCGCAGATACGCAGTATTTT.

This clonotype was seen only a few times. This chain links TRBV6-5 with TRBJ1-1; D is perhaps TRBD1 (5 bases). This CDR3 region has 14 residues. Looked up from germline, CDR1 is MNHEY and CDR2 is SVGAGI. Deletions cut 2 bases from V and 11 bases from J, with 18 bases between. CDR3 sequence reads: CASSYPGTAQRAFF. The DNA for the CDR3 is TGTGCCAGCAGTTACCCAGGGACGGCCCAGCGGGCTTTCTTT.

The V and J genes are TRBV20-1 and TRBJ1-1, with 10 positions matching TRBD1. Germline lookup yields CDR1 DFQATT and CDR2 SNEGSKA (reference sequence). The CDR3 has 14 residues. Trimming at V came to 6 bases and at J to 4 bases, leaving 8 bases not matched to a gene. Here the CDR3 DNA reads TGCAGTGCAAGACAGGGGGCGAGGAGCACTGAAGCTTTCTTT. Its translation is CSARQGARSTEAFF.

CDR3 nucleotides: TGCGCCAGCAGCCAAGCGGCCGGTTTCAGGGGGTATTTCACAGATACGCAGTATTTT. Protein: CASSQAAGFRGYFTDTQYF. V gene TRBV4-1 combines with J gene TRBJ2-3; TRBD1 aligns across 7 bases. V dropped 1 base and J dropped 2; count of bases not matched to a gene: 15. Germline-derived CDR1 and CDR2 are MGHRA and YSYEKL. The CDR3 consists of 19 residues.

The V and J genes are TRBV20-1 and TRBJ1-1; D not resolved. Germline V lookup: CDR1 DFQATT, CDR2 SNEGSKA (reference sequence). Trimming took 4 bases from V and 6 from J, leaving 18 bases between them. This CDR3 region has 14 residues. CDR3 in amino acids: CSATLSGSRAEAFF. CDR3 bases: TGCAGTGCTACCTTGAGTGGCAGTCGGGCTGAAGCTTTCTTT.

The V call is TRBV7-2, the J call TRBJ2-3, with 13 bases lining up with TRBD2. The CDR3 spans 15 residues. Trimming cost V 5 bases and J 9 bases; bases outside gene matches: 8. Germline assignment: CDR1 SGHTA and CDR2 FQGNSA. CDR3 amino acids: CASSRTSGGISTQYF. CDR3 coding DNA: TGTGCCAGCAGCCGGACTAGCGGGGGCATCTCCACGCAGTATTTT.

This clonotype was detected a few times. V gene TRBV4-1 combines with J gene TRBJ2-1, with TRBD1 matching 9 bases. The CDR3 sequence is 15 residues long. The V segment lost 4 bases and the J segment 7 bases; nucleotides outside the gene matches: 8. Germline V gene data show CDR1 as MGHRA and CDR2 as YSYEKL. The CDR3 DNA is TGCGCCAGCAGCCCACCGGGACAGGGTTGGAATGAGCAGTTCTTC. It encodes CASSPPGQGWNEQFF.

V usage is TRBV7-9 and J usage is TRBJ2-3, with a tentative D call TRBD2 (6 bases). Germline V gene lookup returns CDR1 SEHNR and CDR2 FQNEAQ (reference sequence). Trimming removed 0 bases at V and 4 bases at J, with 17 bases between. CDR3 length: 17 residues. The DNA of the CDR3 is TGTGCCAGCAGCTTAGCGGGGGGAGAGTATTTCGCAGATACGCAGTATTTT. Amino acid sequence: CASSLAGGEYFADTQYF.

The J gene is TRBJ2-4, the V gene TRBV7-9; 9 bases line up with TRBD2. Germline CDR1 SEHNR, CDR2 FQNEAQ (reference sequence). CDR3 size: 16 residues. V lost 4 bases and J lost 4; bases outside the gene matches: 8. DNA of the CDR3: TGTGCCAGCAGCTCTGGGACTAGCCGGAGGAAAAACATTCAGTACTTC. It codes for CASSSGTSRRKNIQYF.

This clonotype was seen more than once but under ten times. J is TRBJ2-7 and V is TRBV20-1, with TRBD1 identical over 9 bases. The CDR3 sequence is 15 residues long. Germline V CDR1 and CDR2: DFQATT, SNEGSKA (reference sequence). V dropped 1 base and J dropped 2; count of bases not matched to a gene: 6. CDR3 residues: CSARVPGQGTYEQYF. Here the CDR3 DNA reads TGCAGTGCTAGAGTCCCGGGACAGGGAACCTACGAGCAGTACTTC.

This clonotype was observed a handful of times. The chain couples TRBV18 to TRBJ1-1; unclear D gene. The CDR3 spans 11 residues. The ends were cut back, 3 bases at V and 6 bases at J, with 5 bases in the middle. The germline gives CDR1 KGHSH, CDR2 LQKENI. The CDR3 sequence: CASSPGAEAFF. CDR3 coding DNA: TGTGCCAGCTCACCCGGCGCTGAAGCTTTCTTT. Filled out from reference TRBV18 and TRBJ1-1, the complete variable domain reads NAGVMQNPRHLVRRRGQEARLRCSPMKGHSHVYWYRQLPEEGLKFMVYLQKENIIDESGMPKERFSAEFPKEGPSILRIQQVVRGDSAAYFCASSPGAEAFFGQGTRLTVV.